The 32 T cell receptor beta chains presented below share a single source sample, sequenced in a study of Graves' ophthalmopathy and Graves' hyperthyroidism. As the template, RNA transcripts were used to amplify TCR beta CDR3 regions. Investigators did first-round RT-PCR with HTBI primers, then second-round multiplex PCR. TCRdb reprocessed the multiplex PCR reads with MiXCR, giving one entry per CDR3 protein. The sample yields hundreds of thousands of distinct CDR3 sequences, approximately 39% seen once. Sequencing was performed on peripheral blood. These receptors were taken from an adult man with Graves' ophthalmopathy.

This clonotype is a singleton in its sample. Given a much more abundant clone one base away, this may be a read error. This sequence joins TRBV9 and TRBJ1-1, with 12 bases identical to TRBD1. Germline V CDR1 and CDR2: SGDLS, YYNGEE. The CDR3 is made up of 16 amino acids. The CDR3 region is CASSVEGTGGSVEASF. The CDR3 bases are TGTGCCAGCAGCGTAGAAGGGACAGGGGGCTCGGTTGAAGCTTCCTTT.

This chain connects TRBV2 to TRBJ1-5; maybe TRBD1 (5 bases). Trimming removed 4 bases from V and 2 bases from J, with 12 bases in between. CDR1 is SNHLY, CDR2 FYNNEI, per germline. CDR3 size: 15 residues. The CDR3 nucleotides read TGTGCCAGCAGTGCACTAGCGGGGGGCAATCAGCCCCAGCATTTT. Translating gives CASSALAGGNQPQHF.

V gene TRBV18 combines with J gene TRBJ2-5; TRBD1 aligns across 10 bases. The germline CDR1 and CDR2 sequences are KGHSH and LQKENI. The CDR3 loop spans 15 amino acids. J gave up 1 base and V 3 bases, and 2 bases lay outside the gene matches. The CDR3 here is CASSPTGGLQETQYF. DNA for the CDR3: TGTGCCAGCTCACCGACAGGGGGCCTCCAAGAGACCCAGTACTTC.

This sequence joins TRBV7-9 and TRBJ1-6; no reliable D call. V lost 1 base and J lost 10, with 11 bases in between. CDR1 SEHNR and CDR2 FQNEAQ come from the germline V gene (reference sequence). CDR3 size: 14 residues. The DNA of the CDR3 is TGTGCCAGCAGCTTAGGGGTTAGTGGGTCACCCCTCCACTTT. Translated: CASSLGVSGSPLHF.

The chain employs TRBV6-1 and TRBJ2-7, with unresolved D. Germline-derived CDR1 and CDR2 are MNHNS and SASEGT. The CDR3 loop spans 13 amino acids. V was shortened by 9 bases and J by 0 bases, with 12 bases between the two germline ends. The CDR3 region is CARGFESSYEQYF. CDR3 bases: TGTGCCAGGGGGTTCGAGAGCTCCTACGAGCAGTACTTC.

This clonotype occurred a few times. The V gene is TRBV6-6, the J gene TRBJ2-7, with a weak D call TRBD1 (6 bases). This CDR3 comprises 15 residues. In germline, CDR1 is MNHNY, CDR2 SVGAGI (reference sequence). The ends were cut back, 2 bases at V and 3 bases at J, with 14 bases in the middle. For the CDR3, the DNA is TGTGCCAGCAGTTACCTACGACAGGACCTCTACGAGCAGTACTTC. This sequence encodes CASSYLRQDLYEQYF.

This clonotype was found many times. The chain uses TRBV2 and TRBJ2-7; 7 nucleotides match TRBD2. The ends lost 1 base at V and 3 bases at J; junction bases unmatched: 9. The CDR3 sequence is 16 residues long. Per the germline V gene, CDR1 is SNHLY and CDR2 is FYNNEI. The CDR3 DNA follows: TGTGCCAGCAGTGAAGGGTCCAGCGGGGCTAACTACGAGCAGTACTTC. It translates to CASSEGSSGANYEQYF.

This clonotype was seen many times. The V and J genes are TRBV12-3 or TRBV12-4 and TRBJ2-7, with a tentative D call TRBD2 (6 bases). CDR3 length: 15 amino acids. V was cut by 2 bases and J by 7 bases, with 18 bases left in between. The chain's CDR3 is CASSLREGRTGEQYF. The CDR3 bases are TGTGCCAGCAGTTTACGTGAAGGGAGGACGGGGGAGCAGTACTTC.

At least ten counts were recorded for this clonotype. The chain links TRBV20-1 to TRBJ2-7, with D perhaps being TRBD1 or TRBD2 (5 bases each). The CDR3 is 14 amino acids. V was clipped by 3 bases and J by 6 bases, with 18 bases between them. Germline V gives CDR1 DFQATT, CDR2 SNEGSKA (reference sequence). The CDR3 reads CSASPPGAAGEQYF. The CDR3 DNA follows: TGCAGTGCTAGCCCCCCCGGGGCTGCCGGCGAGCAGTACTTC.

This clonotype occurred many times. The chain combines TRBV5-8 with TRBJ2-5; D is unresolved. In germline, CDR1 is SGHTS, CDR2 YDEGEE. CDR3 size: 14 residues. V lost 0 bases to trimming and J lost 0 bases, with 6 bases between them. The CDR3 sequence is CASSLGRHQETQYF. As DNA, the CDR3 is TGTGCCAGCAGCTTGGGGCGCCACCAAGAGACCCAGTACTTC.

This clonotype was seen more than once but under ten times. The V call is TRBV9, the J call TRBJ1-4; 8 bases align to TRBD1. From germline, CDR1 is SGDLS and CDR2 YYNGEE. The ends lost 1 base at V and 4 bases at J; junction bases unmatched: 3. The CDR3 runs 15 residues. The CDR3 here is CASSVQGALNEKLFF. The CDR3 nucleotides read TGTGCCAGCAGCGTACAGGGGGCACTTAATGAAAAACTGTTTTTT.

The chain couples TRBV9 to TRBJ2-7; D gene ambiguous. The DNA matches TRBJ2-1 better at its end, which makes the J call doubtful. The CDR3 loop spans 12 amino acids. The germline V gene encodes CDR1 SGDLS and CDR2 YYNGEE. CDR3 in amino acids: CASSYSRYEQFF. For the CDR3, the DNA is TGTGCCAGCAGTTACTCACGATACGAGCAGTTCTTC.

To note about this clonotype: Germline is not matched at one junction end, which may reflect a read error. The chain couples TRBV7-9 to TRBJ1-5; D remains ambiguous. CDR1 is SEHNR and CDR2 is FQNEAQ in the germline V gene (reference sequence). This CDR3 has 14 residues. The CDR3 region is CASSLGGSEGNQHF. The CDR3 nucleotides read TGTGCCAGCAGTTTAGGCGGATCTGAGGGCAATCAGCATTTT.

In this sample, this clonotype turned up many times. This rearrangement joins TRBV19 to TRBJ1-2, with 7 bases matching TRBD1. Looked up from germline, CDR1 is LNHDA and CDR2 is SQIVND (reference sequence). With 9 bases clipped from V and 6 bases from J, the junction kept 10 bases outside the gene matches. CDR3 length: 13 residues. CDR3 in amino acids: CASHDRVSDGYTF. The CDR3, as DNA: TGTGCCAGCCATGACAGGGTTTCGGATGGCTACACCTTC.

The J gene is TRBJ1-6, the V gene TRBV9; D is possibly TRBD1 (5 bases). Germline V gives CDR1 SGDLS, CDR2 YYNGEE. V lost 4 bases to trimming and J lost 6 bases, with 11 bases between them. CDR3 length: 14 amino acids. The CDR3 region is CASSRRGGNSPLHF. Written as DNA, the CDR3 is TGTGCCAGCAGCCGACGGGGCGGTAATTCACCCCTCCACTTT.

The chain is built from TRBV24-1 and TRBJ1-2, with 12 bases matching TRBD1. Per germline, CDR1 KGHDR and CDR2 SFDVKD. The CDR3 is 15 amino acids. Trimming took 4 bases from V and 8 from J; bases not matched to a gene: 7. CDR3 loop: CATSEGTGGLRGYTF. The CDR3 DNA sequence: TGTGCCACCAGTGAGGGGACAGGGGGCCTTAGGGGCTACACCTTC.

This chain uses TRBV7-9 with TRBJ2-7; 9 bases are a match to TRBD2. Germline CDR1 and CDR2: SEHNR and FQNEAQ (reference sequence). V was pared by 5 bases and J by 6 bases, with 11 bases of the junction left unmatched. The CDR3 is 15 amino acids. DNA of the CDR3: TGTGCCAGCAGCGAAGCGCGGGGGGGCCTGGGCGAGCAGTACTTC. Protein sequence: CASSEARGGLGEQYF.

A word on this clonotype: This CDR3 fails to terminate in the conserved phenylalanine or tryptophan, so it likely reflects a read error. No DNA is shown, since the ends of the CDR3 on it are uncertain; the CDR3 is the one TCRdb lists. The V gene is TRBV5-4, the J gene TRBJ2-6; the table assigns TRBD1, which was not confirmed against the DNA. The CDR3 contains 9 residues when both ends are counted. Germline-derived CDR1 and CDR2 are SGHNT and YYREEE (reference sequence). CDR3 loop: CASRLGPDT.

This clonotype has ten or more counts. This sequence joins TRBV11-2 and TRBJ1-4; D is undetermined. V was trimmed by 6 bases and J by 3 bases, leaving 14 bases between them. Germline loops: CDR1 SGHAT, CDR2 FQNNGV. This CDR3 comprises 15 residues. CDR3 in amino acids: CASRITFAANEKLFF. The CDR3 region has the DNA TGTGCCAGCAGAATCACATTCGCGGCTAATGAAAAACTGTTTTTT. Looking up the rest from reference TRBV11-2 and TRBJ1-4 gives the full variable domain: EAGVAQSPRYKIIEKRQSVAFWCNPISGHATLYWYQQILGQGPKLLIQFQNNGVVDDSQLPKDRFSAERLKGVDSTLKIQPAKLEDSAVYLCASRITFAANEKLFFGSGTQLSVL.

The J gene is TRBJ2-7, the V gene TRBV4-3, with D perhaps matching TRBD1 or TRBD2 (5 bases each). This CDR3 region has 15 residues. Germline CDR1 is LGHNA and CDR2 is YSLEER. Trimming stripped 4 bases from V and 1 base from J, with 14 bases between. CDR3 DNA: TGCGCCAGCAGCCCCGGGACGGCTGCATCCTACGAGCAGTACTTC. Protein sequence: CASSPGTAASYEQYF.

The V call is TRBV3-1, the J call TRBJ1-6, with no clear D. The CDR3 sequence is 13 residues long. Trimming pared 0 bases from V and 8 bases from J, leaving 5 bases between. Germline CDR1 reads LGHDT; CDR2 reads YNNKEL (reference sequence). The CDR3 region is CASSQEEYSPLHF. The DNA for the CDR3 is TGTGCCAGCAGCCAAGAGGAGTATTCACCCCTCCACTTT.

The chain uses TRBV2 and TRBJ2-7; D may be TRBD1 (6 bases). The CDR3 totals 13 residues. Trimming shortened V by 3 bases and J by 3 bases, and 9 bases separated the two germline ends. Germline V gene sequence: CDR1 SNHLY, CDR2 FYNNEI. CDR3 nucleotide sequence: TGTGCCAGCAGTGACAGGACAGTCTACGAGCAGTACTTC. It is translated as CASSDRTVYEQYF.

V usage is TRBV19 and J usage is TRBJ1-5; D possibly corresponds to TRBD1 (5 bases). CDR1 and CDR2 from the germline V gene are LNHDA and SQIVND (reference sequence). Trimming cost V 0 bases and J 3 bases, with 15 bases left between them. There are 17 residues in the CDR3. For the CDR3, the DNA is TGTGCCAGTAGTATAGATCTGGGCAGGGCAATCAATCAGCCCCAGCATTTT. Protein sequence: CASSIDLGRAINQPQHF.

This clonotype was seen many times. The V gene is TRBV19, the J gene TRBJ1-5, with D possibly TRBD1 on 5 matching bases. The CDR3 contains 14 residues. Trimming stripped 1 base from V and 7 bases from J, with 11 bases between. Per germline, CDR1 LNHDA and CDR2 SQIVND (reference sequence). The CDR3 protein is CASSIGGGAQPQHF. The CDR3 DNA is TGTGCCAGTAGTATAGGTGGAGGGGCACAGCCCCAGCATTTT.

As concerns this clonotype: A much larger clone sits a single nucleotide away, making a read error possible. V usage is TRBV10-3 and J usage is TRBJ1-4; D ambiguous. V gave up 5 bases and J gave up 3 bases, with 16 bases separating them. CDR3 length: 16 residues. Germline assignment: CDR1 ENHRY and CDR2 SYGVKD. The CDR3 is CAISTSAWPANEKLFF. The CDR3 nucleotides are TGTGCCATCAGTACCTCTGCGTGGCCGGCTAATGAAAAACTGTTTTTT.

The chain employs TRBV7-9 and TRBJ2-7, with D perhaps matching TRBD1 or TRBD2 (5 bases each). V lost 11 bases and J lost 6, with 23 bases in between. Germline-derived CDR1 and CDR2 are SEHNR and FQNEAQ (reference sequence). CDR3 length equals 14 residues. The CDR3 spells CAWSTLRDPGEQYF. The CDR3 coding sequence is TGTGCCTGGAGTACTCTCCGGGACCCTGGCGAGCAGTACTTC.

This clonotype was observed once. The CDR3 loop is CASSLGLADGNGELFF. The CDR3 DNA is TGTGCCAGCAGCTTGGGACTTGCGGACGGGAACGGGGAGCTGTTTTTT. V gene TRBV11-2 combines with J gene TRBJ2-2, with D perhaps matching TRBD2 (6 bases). Germline V gene sequence: CDR1 SGHAT, CDR2 FQNNGV. V was cut by 3 bases and J by 7 bases, with 18 bases left in between. CDR3 length equals 16 residues.

This clonotype came up many times. The chain combines TRBV6-5 with TRBJ1-4, with D possibly matching TRBD1 (6 bases). V lost 2 bases, J lost 8 bases, and 12 bases lay in between. The CDR3 is made up of 14 amino acids. Germline CDR1 reads MNHEY; CDR2 reads SVGAGI. The CDR3 sequence: CASSYGGRLEKLFF. The CDR3 DNA is TGTGCCAGCAGTTACGGGGGGCGCTTAGAAAAACTGTTTTTT.

This clonotype was detected ten times or more. This chain links TRBV7-2 with TRBJ2-5; D is tentatively TRBD1 or TRBD2 (6 bases each). The CDR3 is 13 amino acids. Germline CDR1 is SGHTA and CDR2 is FQGNSA. Deletions cut 7 bases from V and 5 bases from J, with 14 bases between. In DNA form, the CDR3 reads TGTGCCAGCAACTACCCGGGGGCGGAGACCCAGTACTTC. Its translation is CASNYPGAETQYF.

Of note for this clonotype: A much larger clone lies one base from this, so it may be a read error. This chain joins TRBV19 and TRBJ1-5; D possibly corresponds to TRBD1 (5 bases). CDR1 and CDR2 from the germline V gene are LNHDA and SQIVND (reference sequence). The CDR3 extends over 13 amino acids. The CDR3 reads CAGRSRVAQPQHF. The CDR3 region has the DNA TGTGCCGGTAGATCCAGGGTGGCTCAGCCCCAGCATTTT.

This clonotype has more than one count but fewer than ten. The chain is built from TRBV2 and TRBJ1-2, with unresolved D. Trimming stripped 1 base from V and 6 bases from J, with 15 bases between. The CDR3 totals 15 residues. Germline CDR1 SNHLY, CDR2 FYNNEI. This CDR3 is CASSEGGIGLDGYTF. Here the CDR3 DNA reads TGTGCCAGCAGTGAAGGCGGAATCGGGTTGGATGGCTACACCTTC.

This clonotype was observed many times. The chain recombines TRBV7-9 with TRBJ2-7; D is uncertain. The CDR3 is 13 amino acids. Trimming removed 1 base from V and 6 bases from J, with 10 bases in between. Per the germline V gene, CDR1 is SEHNR and CDR2 is FQNEAQ (reference sequence). CDR3 DNA sequence: TGTGCCAGCAGCTTAGGTCAGTTCCTCGAGCAGTACTTC. It codes for CASSLGQFLEQYF.